One and the same sample provided the 10 T cell receptor beta chains below, sequenced in a study of glioma-infiltrating T cells. Amplification of TCR alpha and beta CDR3 regions from RNA used iRepertoire nested multiplex PCR. TCRdb called the multiplex PCR reads again in MiXCR, with one record for every CDR3 protein. The sample gives roughly 120,000 distinct CDR3 sequences, 20% to 30% of which show up once; around a third is in the top ten. The sequenced sample consisted of glioma tissue, nonneoplastic brain tissue, or PBMCs (not recorded which). These TCRs come from a human donor with low-grade glioma or glioblastoma, undergoing nonglioma brain surgery, or in good health (not recorded which).

This clonotype was counted at least ten times. The gene calls are TRBV29-1 and TRBJ2-7; TRBD1 aligns across 7 bases. This CDR3 comprises 13 residues. Germline CDR1 and CDR2: SQVTM and ANQGSEA. Trimming cost V 4 bases and J 1 base; bases outside gene matches: 4. The CDR3 nucleotides are TGCAGCGTTGTGACAGGGTCTTCCTACGAGCAGTACTTC. It encodes CSVVTGSSYEQYF.

This clonotype was counted between two and nine times. J is TRBJ1-1 and V is TRBV29-1; no firm D call. The V end lost 6 bases, the J end lost 1 base, and 12 bases lay between the germline ends. Per germline, CDR1 SQVTM and CDR2 ANQGSEA. CDR3 length: 13 amino acids. CDR3 loop: CSVAMPENTEAFF. For the CDR3, the DNA is TGCAGCGTAGCAATGCCAGAGAACACTGAAGCTTTCTTT.

This clonotype was counted many times. The chain uses TRBV4-3 and TRBJ2-3; D gene ambiguous. V was trimmed by 3 bases and J by 5 bases, leaving 15 bases between them. Germline V gives CDR1 LGHNA, CDR2 YSLEER. The CDR3 has 15 residues. DNA for the CDR3: TGCGCCAGCAGCCAGAACCCGGACCTCTTAGATACGCAGTATTTT. Translated, it gives CASSQNPDLLDTQYF.

This clonotype was seen at least ten times. The chain couples TRBV19 to TRBJ1-6; 8 positions agree with TRBD1. J lost 7 bases, V lost 5 bases, and 4 bases had no gene match. The germline V gene has CDR1 LNHDA and CDR2 SQIVND (reference sequence). The CDR3 loop spans 14 amino acids. CDR3 sequence: CASSRGQVNSPLHF. The CDR3 coding sequence is TGTGCCAGTAGTCGGGGACAGGTCAATTCACCCCTCCACTTT.

This clonotype was found a few times. Its ends do not fully match the called genes, so a read error is possible. The chain employs TRBV5-1 and TRBJ2-7; TRBD1 matches 7 bases. The germline gives CDR1 SGHRS, CDR2 YFSETQ. The CDR3 is 13 residues long. The CDR3 loop reads CASRSGTAYGQYF. DNA of the CDR3: TGCGCCAGCAGATCCGGGACAGCGTACGGGCAGTACTTC.

The rearrangement uses TRBV11-2 and TRBJ2-7; 10 bases are shared with TRBD2. The J segment lost 4 bases and the V segment lost 6 bases, leaving 9 bases of the junction unmatched. In germline, CDR1 is SGHAT, CDR2 FQNNGV. This CDR3 comprises 15 residues. CDR3 coding DNA: TGTGCCAGCAGATTAAGTACTAGCGGGGAATACGAGCAGTACTTC. Protein product: CASRLSTSGEYEQYF.

Concerning this clonotype itself: A much larger clone differs by one base, so this may be a read error. This rearrangement joins TRBV29-1 to TRBJ1-2, with D tentatively TRBD1 (5 bases). Trimming cost V 6 bases and J 7 bases, with 15 bases left between them. The CDR3 has 12 residues. Germline CDR1 and CDR2: SQVTM and ANQGSEA. The CDR3 DNA reads as TGCAGCGTGGGGACCTCCTCCTGTGGCTACACCTTC. Its translation: CSVGTSSCGYTF.

This clonotype was found many times. V usage is TRBV7-9 and J usage is TRBJ2-7; 7 bases fit TRBD1. The CDR3 consists of 11 residues. CDR1 and CDR2 from the germline V gene are SEHNR and FQNEAQ (reference sequence). The CDR3, as DNA: TGTTCCCTCCAACAGGGGAACGAGCAGTACTTC. Protein product: CSLQQGNEQYF.

This clonotype was seen ten or more times. J is TRBJ2-1 and V is TRBV29-1; 16 bases map to TRBD2. In germline, CDR1 is SQVTM, CDR2 ANQGSEA. CDR3 length equals 15 residues. V lost 3 bases to trimming and J lost 7 bases; unmatched junction nucleotides: 3. CDR3 nucleotide sequence: TGCAGCGTTGAGGGACTAGCGGGAGGGAGGAATGAGCAGTTCTTC. Translating gives CSVEGLAGGRNEQFF.

This clonotype was seen many times. The chain is built from TRBV29-1 and TRBJ2-1; 8 positions agree with TRBD2. The CDR3 has 15 residues. CDR1 is SQVTM and CDR2 is ANQGSEA in the germline V gene. Trimming removed 6 bases from V and 1 base from J; junction bases left unmatched: 8. CDR3: CSVDKREKSYNEQFF. CDR3 in DNA: TGCAGCGTCGACAAGCGGGAGAAGTCCTACAATGAGCAGTTCTTC.